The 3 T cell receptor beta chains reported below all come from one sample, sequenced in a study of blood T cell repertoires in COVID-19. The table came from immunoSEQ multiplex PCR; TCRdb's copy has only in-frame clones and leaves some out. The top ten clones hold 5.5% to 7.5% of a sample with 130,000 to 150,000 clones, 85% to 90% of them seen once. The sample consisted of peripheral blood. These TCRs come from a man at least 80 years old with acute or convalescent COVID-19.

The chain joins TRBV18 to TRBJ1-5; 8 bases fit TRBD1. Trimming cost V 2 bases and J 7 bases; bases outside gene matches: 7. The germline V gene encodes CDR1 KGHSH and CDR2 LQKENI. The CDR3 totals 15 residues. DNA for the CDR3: TGTGCCAGCTCACCAGAACAGGGGGATGTGCAGCCCCAGCATTTT. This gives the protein CASSPEQGDVQPQHF.

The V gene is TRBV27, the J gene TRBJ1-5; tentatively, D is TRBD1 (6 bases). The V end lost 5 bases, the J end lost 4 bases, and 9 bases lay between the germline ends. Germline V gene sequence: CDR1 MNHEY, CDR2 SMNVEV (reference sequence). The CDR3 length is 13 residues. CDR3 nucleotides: TGTGCCAGCAGTGATGACAGGAATCAGCCCCAGCATTTT. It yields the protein CASSDDRNQPQHF.

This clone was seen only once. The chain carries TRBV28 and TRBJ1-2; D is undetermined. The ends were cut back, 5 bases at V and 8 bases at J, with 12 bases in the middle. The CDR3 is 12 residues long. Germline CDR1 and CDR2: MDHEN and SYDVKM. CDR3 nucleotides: TGTGCCAGCAGTGCCTATACCGTGGGCTACACCTTC. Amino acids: CASSAYTVGYTF.